Following are 17 T cell receptor beta chains from one sample sequenced in a study of blood T cell repertoires in COVID-19. Sequenced by immunoSEQ multiplex PCR; TCRdb stores in-frame clones only, minus some. The table includes approximately 260,000 clones, 70% to 90% detected once. Sequenced material: peripheral blood. The receptors come from a woman in her 70s with acute or convalescent COVID-19.

The chain employs TRBV28 and TRBJ1-2; 11 bases line up with TRBD1. Germline trimming cut 7 bases from V and 4 bases from J; bases unmatched to any gene: 17. The germline V gene encodes CDR1 MDHEN and CDR2 SYDVKM. The CDR3 sequence is 18 residues long. This CDR3 reads CASIETRRTGGNSYGYTF. As DNA, the CDR3 is TGTGCCAGCATTGAAACTCGTAGGACAGGGGGCAACAGCTATGGCTACACCTTC.

The V gene is TRBV5-1, the J gene TRBJ2-1, with 11 bases matching TRBD1. CDR3 length equals 15 residues. J was trimmed by 7 bases and V by 1 base; bases with no gene match: 4. Per germline, CDR1 SGHRS and CDR2 YFSETQ. CDR3 residues: CASSLTGQGANEQFF. CDR3 nucleotide sequence: TGCGCCAGCAGCTTGACCGGACAGGGGGCAAATGAGCAGTTCTTC. The complete variable domain, with remaining parts taken from reference TRBV5-1 and TRBJ2-1, reads KAGVTQTPRYLIKTRGQQVTLSCSPISGHRSVSWYQQTPGQGLQFLFEYFSETQRNKGNFPGRFSGRQFSNSRSEMNVSTLELGDSALYLCASSLTGQGANEQFFGPGTRLTVL.

This clone was observed a handful of times. This chain uses TRBV7-9 with TRBJ1-3, with D perhaps TRBD1 (6 bases). The CDR3 covers 13 residues. V lost 6 bases and J 4 bases, leaving 10 bases between the germline ends. CDR1 and CDR2 from the germline V gene are SEHNR and FQNEAQ (reference sequence). CDR3 loop: CASRLGTGNTIYF. CDR3 sequence (DNA): TGTGCCAGCAGACTAGGGACAGGAAACACCATATATTTT.

CDR3 coding DNA: TGTGCCAGTAGCCAACAACCTTCAGGGGAACAGCCCCAGCATTTT. It codes for CASSQQPSGEQPQHF. V is TRBV19 and J is TRBJ1-5; D might be TRBD1 (6 bases). This CDR3 region has 15 residues. Germline lookup yields CDR1 LNHDA and CDR2 SQIVND (reference sequence). The V and J ends lost 6 bases and 7 bases respectively, with 19 bases between them.

This clone was detected a few times. The gene calls are TRBV5-4 and TRBJ1-2, with 8 nucleotides matching TRBD1. Trimming took 6 bases from V and 0 from J; bases not matched to a gene: 4. The CDR3 covers 14 residues. CDR1 is SGHNT, CDR2 YYREEE, per germline (reference sequence). Here the CDR3 reads CASNQGASNYGYTF. DNA for the CDR3: TGTGCCAGCAATCAGGGGGCCTCTAACTATGGCTACACCTTC.

V is TRBV5-1 and J is TRBJ1-1, with no clear D. Germline CDR1 SGHRS, CDR2 YFSETQ. Trimming pared 3 bases from V and 1 base from J, leaving 13 bases between. The CDR3 covers 15 residues. The CDR3 reads CASSSMLPWNTEAFF. In DNA form, the CDR3 reads TGCGCCAGCAGCTCGATGCTACCTTGGAACACTGAAGCTTTCTTT.

The CDR3 sequence: CASSFSPADSNEKLFF. The CDR3 bases are TGTGCCAGCAGCTTTTCCCCCGCGGACAGCAATGAAAAACTGTTTTTT. This chain uses TRBV11-2 with TRBJ1-4; maybe TRBD1 (6 bases). Germline CDR1 and CDR2: SGHAT and FQNNGV. Trimming took 3 bases from V and 5 from J, leaving 16 bases between them. The CDR3 loop spans 16 amino acids. The full variable domain, its missing parts supplied by reference TRBV11-2 and TRBJ1-4, is EAGVAQSPRYKIIEKRQSVAFWCNPISGHATLYWYQQILGQGPKLLIQFQNNGVVDDSQLPKDRFSAERLKGVDSTLKIQPAKLEDSAVYLCASSFSPADSNEKLFFGSGTQLSVL.

This chain joins TRBV10-2 and TRBJ2-2; TRBD2 aligns across 8 bases. Trimming at V came to 6 bases and at J to 5 bases, leaving 5 bases not matched to a gene. Germline CDR1 reads WSHSY; CDR2 reads SAAADI. There are 14 residues in the CDR3. The CDR3 spells CASRSGGATGELFF. The CDR3 DNA reads TGCGCCAGCAGGAGCGGGGGTGCTACCGGGGAGCTGTTTTTT.

The chain has TRBV14 and TRBJ2-5, with a weak D call TRBD2 (5 bases). This CDR3 has 12 residues. Trimming pared 4 bases from V and 13 bases from J, leaving 16 bases between. CDR1 SGHDN and CDR2 FVKESK come from the germline V gene. This CDR3 is CASSPRTRGLYF. The CDR3 bases are TGTGCCAGCAGCCCCCGGACCCGGGGTCTGTACTTC. The full variable domain, with the rest looked up from reference TRBV14 and TRBJ2-5, is EAGVTQFPSHSVIEKGQTVTLRCDPISGHDNLYWYRRVMGKEIKFLLHFVKESKQDESGMPNNRFLAERTGGTYSTLKVQPAELEDSGVYFCASSPRTRGLYFGPGTRLLVL.

The chain is built from TRBV4-1 and TRBJ2-5; a weak D match, TRBD2 (6 bases). The CDR3 extends over 14 amino acids. In germline, CDR1 is MGHRA, CDR2 YSYEKL. V was shortened by 4 bases and J by 1 base, with 10 bases between the two germline ends. The CDR3 spells CASSLVGGQETQYF. The DNA of the CDR3 is TGCGCCAGCAGCCTTGTGGGGGGCCAAGAGACCCAGTACTTC.

V usage is TRBV19 and J usage is TRBJ1-1; 8 bases fit TRBD1. Germline-derived CDR1 and CDR2 are LNHDA and SQIVND (reference sequence). The CDR3 spans 13 residues. Trimming took 7 bases from V and 4 from J; bases not matched to a gene: 5. The CDR3 nucleotides are TGTGCCAGTACCAAAGACAGGGGCACTGAAGCTTTCTTT. Residues: CASTKDRGTEAFF.

V gene TRBV19 combines with J gene TRBJ2-3; TRBD2 matches at 10 bases. Germline CDR1 and CDR2: LNHDA and SQIVND (reference sequence). V lost 2 bases, J lost 6 bases, and 5 bases stayed unmatched. The CDR3 consists of 15 residues. CDR3 DNA: TGTGCCAGTAGTATACTAGCGGGGGCTCCCGATACGCAGTATTTT. This encodes CASSILAGAPDTQYF.

The CDR3 DNA reads as TGTGCCAGCAGTATGACAGACTATTCACCCCTCCACTTT. This gives the protein CASSMTDYSPLHF. The rearrangement links TRBV27 to TRBJ1-6, with D tentatively TRBD1 (5 bases). The germline V gene has CDR1 MNHEY and CDR2 SMNVEV (reference sequence). The CDR3 loop spans 13 amino acids. Trimming cost V 5 bases and J 8 bases, with 10 bases left between them.

The CDR3 here is CASSLMTSGGYNEQFF. The CDR3 nucleotides read TGTGCCAGCAGCTTAATGACTAGCGGGGGCTACAATGAGCAGTTCTTC. The chain employs TRBV7-3 and TRBJ2-1; 12 positions match TRBD2. Germline values: CDR1 SGHTA, CDR2 FQGTGA. V dropped 1 base and J dropped 3; count of bases not matched to a gene: 1. The CDR3 spans 16 residues.

V and J are TRBV15 and TRBJ2-5; 8 bases are shared with TRBD1. After removal of 2 bases from V and 14 bases from J, the junction contained 7 bases not matched to a gene. This CDR3 comprises 12 residues. CDR1 and CDR2 from the germline V gene are LNHNV and YYDKDF (reference sequence). Written as DNA, the CDR3 is TGTGCCACCAGCAGACCTGGACAGGGCGTTTACTTC. This encodes CATSRPGQGVYF.

The chain carries TRBV6-6 and TRBJ2-6; no clear D gene. The CDR3 spans 16 residues. V shed 8 bases and J shed 0 bases, with 14 bases lying between them. Germline V CDR1 and CDR2: MNHNY, SVGAGI (reference sequence). The CDR3 reads CASATHSNSGANVLTF. As DNA, the CDR3 is TGTGCCAGCGCCACTCACAGCAACTCTGGGGCCAACGTCCTGACTTTC.

The V call is TRBV2, the J call TRBJ2-5; tentative D call: TRBD2 (5 bases). Germline CDR1 and CDR2: SNHLY and FYNNEI. The CDR3 length is 11 residues. The V end was cut by 6 bases, the J end by 4 bases, with 6 bases between. CDR3 DNA: TGTGCCAGCAGGGCGGGAGAGACCCAGTACTTC. It translates to CASRAGETQYF.